A single sample gave rise to the 27 T cell receptor beta chains below, sequenced in a study of human T cells and chemical hapten exposure. MiXCR, run by TCRdb on the RACE reads, gives a single entry per CDR3 protein. The sample shows under 450,000 distinct CDR3 sequences, just under 6.5% of them seen only once. Time point specified: patch test 2, 6 weeks after DPC sensitization. Treatment noted: therapeutic diphenylcyclopropenone sensitization with weekly scalp DPC. The specimen was whole blood, collected in connection with sensitization to the hapten diphenylcyclopropenone (DPC). These receptors all stem from a woman aged 18-35 years with alopecia areata. Some clones in this sample may be carry-over from other donors' samples.

This clonotype was observed many times. The genes are TRBV7-6 and TRBJ2-3; 7 bases line up with TRBD2. There are 14 residues in the CDR3. Germline loops: CDR1 SGHVS, CDR2 FNYEAQ. V shed 2 bases, J shed 6 bases, and the junction held 5 bases outside the gene matches. DNA of the CDR3: TGTGCCAGCAGCTTAACTAGCGATCGTGATACGCAGTATTTT. This codes for CASSLTSDRDTQYF.

This clonotype occurred a few times. This chain connects TRBV6-2 or TRBV6-3 to TRBJ2-5; perhaps TRBD1 as D (5 bases). Trimming pared 6 bases from V and 4 bases from J, leaving 21 bases between. This CDR3 has 16 amino acids. From germline, CDR1 is MNHEY and CDR2 SVGEGT. The CDR3 is CASSLPRLQGAETQYF. CDR3 DNA sequence: TGTGCCAGCAGCTTACCGAGGTTGCAGGGCGCAGAGACCCAGTACTTC.

This clonotype was picked up many times. This chain connects TRBV12-3 or TRBV12-4 to TRBJ2-7; D not certain. V was trimmed by 5 bases and J by 9 bases, leaving 11 bases between them. This CDR3 comprises 11 residues. In DNA, the CDR3 is TGTGCCAGCAGTGACCTGAAACGGCAGTACTTC. Protein: CASSDLKRQYF.

With regard to this clonotype: This may stem from a read error, because a much larger clone lies one nucleotide away. This chain connects TRBV18 to TRBJ1-1; D is uncertain. The CDR3 consists of 13 residues. Germline loops: CDR1 KGHSH, CDR2 LQKENI. The CDR3 DNA follows: TGTACCAGCTCACCACCGAGCGGCGCTGAAGCTTTCTTT. The encoded protein is CTSSPPSGAEAFF. Supplemented by reference TRBV18 and TRBJ1-1, the full variable domain reads NAGVMQNPRHLVRRRGQEARLRCSPMKGHSHVYWYRQLPEEGLKFMVYLQKENIIDESGMPKERFSAEFPKEGPSILRIQQVVRGDSAAYFCTSSPPSGAEAFFGQGTRLTVV.

In this sample, this clonotype turned up a few times. The V call is TRBV20-1, the J call TRBJ2-3, with 9 positions matching TRBD2. The V gene end was trimmed by 5 bases and the J gene end by 1 base; junction bases not matched to a gene: 16. The CDR3 runs 18 residues. The V gene's germline CDR1 is DFQATT and CDR2 SNEGSKA (reference sequence). The CDR3 spells CSAGQAVSGGGGTDTQYF. CDR3 DNA sequence: TGCAGTGCTGGCCAGGCGGTTAGCGGGGGCGGAGGCACAGATACGCAGTATTTT.

This clonotype was recorded many times. V is TRBV6-6 and J is TRBJ1-4, with D hard to call. CDR1 and CDR2 from the germline V gene are MNHNY and SVGAGI (reference sequence). V was clipped by 2 bases and J by 4 bases, with 5 bases between them. This CDR3 comprises 13 residues. CDR3 residues: CASSYERNEKLFF. CDR3 in DNA: TGTGCCAGCAGTTACGAACGTAATGAAAAACTGTTTTTT.

The chain is built from TRBV20-1 and TRBJ2-5; weak D call: TRBD1 (6 bases). The length of the CDR3 is 14 residues. Trimming left V 5 bases short and J 0 bases short, with 13 bases between. The germline CDR1 and CDR2 sequences are DFQATT and SNEGSKA (reference sequence). The CDR3 protein is CSARRTGYQETQYF. In DNA, the CDR3 is TGCAGTGCTCGCCGAACAGGGTACCAAGAGACCCAGTACTTC.

The CDR3 here is CASSPTITYEQYF. The CDR3 DNA is TGCGCCAGCAGCCCGACAATCACCTACGAGCAGTACTTC. The chain recombines TRBV5-1 with TRBJ2-7, with D unresolved. The CDR3 consists of 13 residues. Trimming pared 4 bases from V and 2 bases from J, leaving 10 bases between. Germline lookup yields CDR1 SGHRS and CDR2 YFSETQ.

This clonotype was recorded at least ten times. V and J are TRBV6-5 and TRBJ2-1; tentative D call: TRBD1 (5 bases). Germline lookup yields CDR1 MNHEY and CDR2 SVGAGI. V lost 4 bases and J lost 5, with 18 bases in between. This CDR3 spans 16 amino acids. CDR3 in amino acids: CASSSSPRQSNNEQFF. The CDR3 DNA reads as TGTGCCAGCAGTTCCTCACCTCGACAGTCAAACAATGAGCAGTTCTTC.

This chain uses TRBV6-2 or TRBV6-3 with TRBJ2-2; D ambiguous. Germline lookup yields CDR1 MNHEY and CDR2 SVGEGT. V was cut by 10 bases and J by 1 base, with 7 bases left in between. This CDR3 has 12 amino acids. The CDR3 here is CATHVNTGELFF. CDR3 in DNA: TGTGCCACACACGTGAACACCGGGGAGCTGTTTTTT.

The chain uses TRBV5-5 and TRBJ1-3; D is unresolved. Trimming took off 0 bases at V and 0 bases at J, with 10 bases between the two ends. The CDR3 runs 16 residues. Germline lookup yields CDR1 SGHKS and CDR2 YYEKEE (reference sequence). This CDR3 reads CASSLAGKSSGNTIYF. The CDR3 nucleotides read TGTGCCAGCAGCTTGGCCGGGAAGAGCTCTGGAAACACCATATATTTT.

This clonotype has more than one count but fewer than ten. This sequence joins TRBV28 and TRBJ1-5; no reliable D call. V was clipped by 3 bases and J by 5 bases, with 8 bases between them. The CDR3 is made up of 13 amino acids. Germline assignment: CDR1 MDHEN and CDR2 SYDVKM. As DNA, the CDR3 is TGTGCCAGCAGTTTTACAGCTGATCAGCCCCAGCATTTT. Protein: CASSFTADQPQHF. Using reference TRBV28 and TRBJ1-5 for the parts outside the CDR3, the full variable domain is DVKVTQSSRYLVKRTGEKVFLECVQDMDHENMFWYRQDPGLGLRLIYFSYDVKMKEKGDIPEGYSVSREKKERFSLILESASTNQTSMYLCASSFTADQPQHFGDGTRLSIL.

This clonotype was recorded many times. The rearrangement joins TRBV27 to TRBJ1-6; D uncertain. Germline V gives CDR1 MNHEY, CDR2 SMNVEV (reference sequence). Trimming took 11 bases from V and 1 from J, leaving 12 bases between them. This CDR3 has 14 amino acids. For the CDR3, the DNA is TGTGCCTCTAGGCCAGGTTCCTATAATTCACCCCTCCACTTT. The encoded protein is CASRPGSYNSPLHF.

At least ten counts were recorded for this clonotype. V gene TRBV7-2 combines with J gene TRBJ2-3, with 8 positions matching TRBD2. The germline V gene encodes CDR1 SGHTA and CDR2 FQGNSA. V lost 2 bases and J lost 4; bases outside the gene matches: 5. The CDR3 contains 15 residues. CDR3 in amino acids: CASSLFPAGADTQYF. The CDR3 nucleotides read TGTGCCAGCAGCTTATTTCCAGCGGGGGCAGATACGCAGTATTTT.

The chain combines TRBV18 with TRBJ1-2; D is uncertain. This CDR3 spans 13 amino acids. Germline assignment: CDR1 KGHSH and CDR2 LQKENI. V lost 5 bases, J lost 8 bases, and 15 bases lay in between. Written as DNA, the CDR3 is TGTGCCAGCTCATTTATTGGCCAAGAGGGCTACACCTTC. This codes for CASSFIGQEGYTF.

There are many counts of this clonotype. The chain uses TRBV20-1 and TRBJ1-3; D ambiguous. This CDR3 has 14 residues. Trimming took off 7 bases at V and 2 bases at J, with 15 bases between the two ends. Germline loops: CDR1 DFQATT, CDR2 SNEGSKA (reference sequence). CDR3 DNA: TGCAGTGTCCCGCCCCCGGGGACTGGAAACACCATATATTTT. It specifies CSVPPPGTGNTIYF.

This clonotype was seen ten or more times. This chain uses TRBV29-1 with TRBJ1-2; TRBD1 agrees at 10 bases. V lost 6 bases and J lost 7; bases outside the gene matches: 2. The CDR3 extends over 11 amino acids. Germline loops: CDR1 SQVTM, CDR2 ANQGSEA. DNA for the CDR3: TGCAGCGTGACAGGGGGCATTGGCTACACCTTC. Translating it yields CSVTGGIGYTF.

The table lists this clonotype with a few counts. The gene calls are TRBV7-2 and TRBJ1-4, with D possibly TRBD1 on 5 matching bases. Looked up from germline, CDR1 is SGHTA and CDR2 is FQGNSA. The CDR3 length is 14 residues. V shed 7 bases and J shed 5 bases, with 14 bases lying between them. The CDR3 region has the DNA TGTGCCAGCACCGCTTCATCAGGGAATGAAAAACTGTTTTTT. Protein product: CASTASSGNEKLFF. The full variable domain, rest sourced from reference TRBV7-2 and TRBJ1-4, is GAGVSQSPSNKVTEKGKDVELRCDPISGHTALYWYRQSLGQGLEFLIYFQGNSAPDKSGLPSDRFSAERTGGSVSTLTIQRTQQEDSAVYLCASTASSGNEKLFFGSGTQLSVL.

The chain combines TRBV20-1 with TRBJ1-1, with D possibly matching TRBD1 (5 bases). This CDR3 has 15 residues. The V and J ends lost 3 bases and 2 bases respectively, with 16 bases between them. Germline V gene lookup returns CDR1 DFQATT and CDR2 SNEGSKA (reference sequence). The CDR3 region has the DNA TGCAGTGCTAGGGGGACCGGGGCCGAAAACACTGAAGCTTTCTTT. It is translated as CSARGTGAENTEAFF.

This clonotype has a handful of counts. CDR3 loop: CASSLVSLAGVPSSYNEQFF. The CDR3 nucleotides are TGCGCCAGCAGCTTGGTTTCCCTAGCGGGGGTTCCCAGCTCCTACAATGAGCAGTTCTTC. The chain joins TRBV5-1 to TRBJ2-1; 10 bases line up with TRBD2. The trim removed 0 bases at V and 0 bases at J, leaving 12 bases unmatched. The germline gives CDR1 SGHRS, CDR2 YFSETQ. The CDR3 runs to 20 residues.

This clonotype was found a few times. The V and J genes are TRBV29-1 and TRBJ1-1, with no clear D. CDR3 length: 10 amino acids. Germline values: CDR1 SQVTM, CDR2 ANQGSEA. Trimming took off 7 bases at V and 3 bases at J, with 6 bases between the two ends. The CDR3 loop is CSGEYTEAFF. The CDR3, as DNA: TGCAGCGGGGAGTACACTGAAGCTTTCTTT. Full variable domain (outside the CDR3, taken from reference TRBV29-1 and TRBJ1-1): SAVISQKPSRDICQRGTSLTIQCQVDSQVTMMFWYRQQPGQSLTLIATANQGSEATYESGFVIDKFPISRPNLTFSTLTVSNMSPEDSSIYLCSGEYTEAFFGQGTRLTVV.

This clonotype was observed many times. The chain couples TRBV6-2 or TRBV6-3 to TRBJ2-3, with TRBD1 matching 8 bases. Unmatched junction bases numbered 2, after V lost 2 bases and J lost 4 bases. This CDR3 comprises 14 residues. Germline CDR1 MNHEY, CDR2 SVGEGT. The CDR3 region is CASSYPTGADTQYF. CDR3 nucleotide sequence: TGTGCCAGCAGTTACCCGACAGGGGCAGATACGCAGTATTTT.

This clonotype came up a few times. This rearrangement joins TRBV6-2 or TRBV6-3 to TRBJ2-1, with D maybe TRBD2 (7 bases). The length of the CDR3 is 16 residues. CDR1 and CDR2 (germline): MNHEY, SVGEGT. Trimming took 6 bases from V and 0 from J, leaving 15 bases between them. The CDR3 loop is CASSGEGGGSYNEQFF. The DNA for the CDR3 is TGTGCCAGCAGCGGGGAGGGGGGAGGCTCCTACAATGAGCAGTTCTTC.

This clonotype occurred many times. V is TRBV3-1 and J is TRBJ1-1, with a possible D match to TRBD1 (6 bases). Trimming stripped 1 base from V and 8 bases from J, with 11 bases between. The CDR3 length is 13 residues. Germline CDR1 LGHDT, CDR2 YNNKEL (reference sequence). CDR3 loop: CASSQGEQGEAFF. CDR3 nucleotides: TGTGCCAGCAGCCAAGGGGAGCAGGGGGAAGCTTTCTTT.

In this sample, this clonotype turned up once. Possible read error: a much larger clone is one base away. This chain links TRBV9 with TRBJ2-1; perhaps TRBD2 as D (5 bases). The CDR3 has 12 amino acids. CDR1 and CDR2 (germline): SGDLS, YYNGEE. The CDR3 reads CATSVGSGKQFF. The CDR3 nucleotides read TGTGCCACCAGCGTAGGTTCGGGGAAGCAGTTCTTC.

This clonotype was recorded a few times. The genes are TRBV2 and TRBJ1-1, with unresolved D. The CDR3 has 14 amino acids. V dropped 8 bases and J dropped 11 bases, with 24 bases sitting between them. The germline gives CDR1 SNHLY, CDR2 FYNNEI. CDR3 bases: TGTGCCAGCTCTCGGAACGCAGACAAGTTGGGCGCTTTCTTT. Translated: CASSRNADKLGAFF.

This clonotype was detected ten times or more. The V and J genes are TRBV20-1 and TRBJ2-7; 7 bases map to TRBD1. Per germline, CDR1 DFQATT and CDR2 SNEGSKA (reference sequence). CDR3 size: 14 residues. Germline trimming cut 5 bases from V and 0 bases from J; bases unmatched to any gene: 7. The CDR3 sequence: CSAQGQLYSYEQYF. CDR3 nucleotide sequence: TGCAGTGCTCAGGGACAGCTCTACTCCTACGAGCAGTACTTC.